This T cell receptor beta chain appears in the sequencing data of a study of T-cell memory formation after mild COVID-19. Overall study: Largely, the TCR clusters proved donor specific. Study-wide points: Among clones contracting day 15 to 85, CD4/CD8 was balanced, whereas later expanders leaned CD4+. For second-wave clones that peaked at day 37, SARS-CoV-2 specificity went unverified. Some clones that responded were present in memory (sampled pre-infection), which suggests cross-reactive memory joined.

Notes on this clonotype: Its antigen is undetermined.

Germline trimming cut 3 bases from V and 4 bases from J; bases unmatched to any gene: 8. This CDR3 spans 15 amino acids. Germline loops: CDR1 LGHDT, CDR2 YNNKEL (reference sequence). TCRdb reprocessed the 5' RACE reads via MiXCR and lists one record per CDR3 protein. The data hold hundreds of thousands of distinct CDR3 sequences, with roughly 18% observed a single time. Sequencing used PBMCs or a T cell subset sorted from them (not recorded which). The origin of this receptor is an adult woman who had mild COVID-19 (a few samples of this study predate the infection). Cell type and time point are not known. The V gene is TRBV3-1, the J gene TRBJ2-5; TRBD2 matches at 7 bases. The CDR3 DNA is TGTGCCAGCAGCCAGGACGGGAGGCGGATAGAGACCCAGTACTTC. This translates into CASSQDGRRIETQYF.